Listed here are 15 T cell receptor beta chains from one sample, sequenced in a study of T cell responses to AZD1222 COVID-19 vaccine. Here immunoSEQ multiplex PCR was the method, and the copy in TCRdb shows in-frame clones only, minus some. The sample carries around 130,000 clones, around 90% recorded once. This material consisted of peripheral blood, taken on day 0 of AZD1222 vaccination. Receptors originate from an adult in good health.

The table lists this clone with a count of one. The CDR3 coding sequence is TGCGCCAGCACTAATGGACTGTGGAGTTCACCCCTCCACTTT. It encodes CASTNGLWSSPLHF. The chain has TRBV5-1 and TRBJ1-6; no clear D gene. This CDR3 has 14 residues. Germline V CDR1 and CDR2: SGHRS, YFSETQ. V was pared by 6 bases and J by 9 bases, with 16 bases between.

CDR3 DNA: TGTGCCAGCAGCCCCTTATCGGCGGGAGTTTTAGAGCAGTTCTTC. As protein: CASSPLSAGVLEQFF. J is TRBJ2-1 and V is TRBV5-4, with 7 positions matching TRBD2. The V gene's germline CDR1 is SGHNT and CDR2 YYREEE (reference sequence). CDR3 size: 15 residues. V was pared by 4 bases and J by 10 bases, with 14 bases of the junction left unmatched. Complete variable domain (other parts from reference TRBV5-4 and TRBJ2-1): ETGVTQSPTHLIKTRGQQVTLRCSSQSGHNTVSWYQQALGQGPQFIFQYYREEENGRGNFPPRFSGLQFPNYSSELNVNALELDDSALYLCASSPLSAGVLEQFFGPGTRLTVL.

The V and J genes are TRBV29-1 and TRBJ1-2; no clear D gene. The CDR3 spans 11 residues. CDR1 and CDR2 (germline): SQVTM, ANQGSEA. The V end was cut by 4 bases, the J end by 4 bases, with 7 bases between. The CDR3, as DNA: TGCAGCGTTGCCAGGAGCTATGGCTACACCTTC. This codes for CSVARSYGYTF.

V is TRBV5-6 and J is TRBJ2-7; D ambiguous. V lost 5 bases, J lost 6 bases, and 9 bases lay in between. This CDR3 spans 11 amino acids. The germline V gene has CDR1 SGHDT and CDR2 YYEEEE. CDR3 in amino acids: CASSRFVEQYF. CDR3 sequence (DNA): TGTGCCAGCAGTCGTTTTGTCGAGCAGTACTTC.

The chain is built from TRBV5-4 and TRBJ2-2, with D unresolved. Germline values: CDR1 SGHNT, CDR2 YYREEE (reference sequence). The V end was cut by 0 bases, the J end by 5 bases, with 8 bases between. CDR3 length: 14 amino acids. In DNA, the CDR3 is TGTGCCAGCAGCTTGGAAGAGACGACCGGGGAGCTGTTTTTT. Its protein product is CASSLEETTGELFF.

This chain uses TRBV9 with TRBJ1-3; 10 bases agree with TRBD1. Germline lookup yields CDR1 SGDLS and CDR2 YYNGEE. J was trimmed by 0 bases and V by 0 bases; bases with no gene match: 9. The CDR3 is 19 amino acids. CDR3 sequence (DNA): TGTGCCAGCAGCGTAGCTCACGGGGACAGGGGAAGCTCTGGAAACACCATATATTTT. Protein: CASSVAHGDRGSSGNTIYF.

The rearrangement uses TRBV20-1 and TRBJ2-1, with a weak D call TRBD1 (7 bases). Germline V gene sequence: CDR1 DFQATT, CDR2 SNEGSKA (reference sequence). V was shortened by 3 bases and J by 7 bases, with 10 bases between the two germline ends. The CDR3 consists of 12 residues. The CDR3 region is CSASQGGNEQFF. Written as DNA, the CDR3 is TGCAGTGCTAGTCAGGGGGGAAATGAGCAGTTCTTC.

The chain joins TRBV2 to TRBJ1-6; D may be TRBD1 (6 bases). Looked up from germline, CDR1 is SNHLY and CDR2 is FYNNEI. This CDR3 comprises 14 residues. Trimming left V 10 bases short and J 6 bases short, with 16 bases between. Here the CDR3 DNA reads TGTGCCACCCGGGAGCGGGGGGCTAATTCACCCCTCCACTTT. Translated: CATRERGANSPLHF.

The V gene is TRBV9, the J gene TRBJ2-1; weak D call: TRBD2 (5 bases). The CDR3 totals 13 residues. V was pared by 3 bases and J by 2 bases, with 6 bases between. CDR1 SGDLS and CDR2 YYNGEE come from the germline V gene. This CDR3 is CASSAGTYNEQFF. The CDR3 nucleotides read TGTGCCAGCAGCGCGGGGACCTACAATGAGCAGTTCTTC.

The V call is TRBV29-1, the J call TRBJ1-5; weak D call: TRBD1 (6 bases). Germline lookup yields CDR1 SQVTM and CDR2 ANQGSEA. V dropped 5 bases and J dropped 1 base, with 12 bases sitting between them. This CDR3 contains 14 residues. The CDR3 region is CSVSGGLSNQPQHF. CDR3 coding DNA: TGCAGCGTTTCGGGGGGGCTCAGCAATCAGCCCCAGCATTTT.

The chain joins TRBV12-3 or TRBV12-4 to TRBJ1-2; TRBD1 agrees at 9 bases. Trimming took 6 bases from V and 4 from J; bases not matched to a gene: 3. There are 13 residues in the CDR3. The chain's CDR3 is CASSQQGAYGYTF. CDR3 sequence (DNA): TGTGCCAGCAGCCAACAGGGGGCCTATGGCTACACCTTC.

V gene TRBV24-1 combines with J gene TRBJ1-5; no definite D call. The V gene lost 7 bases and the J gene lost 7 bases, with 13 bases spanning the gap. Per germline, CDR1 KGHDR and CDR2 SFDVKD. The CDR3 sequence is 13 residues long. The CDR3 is CATSASSGQPQHF. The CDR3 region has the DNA TGTGCCACCAGCGCCTCCTCCGGGCAGCCCCAGCATTTT.

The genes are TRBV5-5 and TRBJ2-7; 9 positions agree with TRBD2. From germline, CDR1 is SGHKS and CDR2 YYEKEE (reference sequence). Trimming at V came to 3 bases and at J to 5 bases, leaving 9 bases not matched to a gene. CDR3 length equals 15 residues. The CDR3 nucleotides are TGTGCCAGCAGCTGGGCCCGACTAGCGGTCGACGAGCAGTACTTC. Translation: CASSWARLAVDEQYF.

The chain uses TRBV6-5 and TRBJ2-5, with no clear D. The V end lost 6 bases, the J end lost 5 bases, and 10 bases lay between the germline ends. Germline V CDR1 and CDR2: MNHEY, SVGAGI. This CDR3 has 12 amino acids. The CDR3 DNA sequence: TGTGCCAGCAGCACCTCTGGGGAGACCCAGTACTTC. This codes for CASSTSGETQYF.

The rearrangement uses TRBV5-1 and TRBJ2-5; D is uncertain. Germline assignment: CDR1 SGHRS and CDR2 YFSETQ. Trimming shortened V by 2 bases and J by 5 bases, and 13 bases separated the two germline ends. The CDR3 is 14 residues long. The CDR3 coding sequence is TGCGCCAGCAGCTTCGGCAACCCTGGGGAGACCCAGTACTTC. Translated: CASSFGNPGETQYF.